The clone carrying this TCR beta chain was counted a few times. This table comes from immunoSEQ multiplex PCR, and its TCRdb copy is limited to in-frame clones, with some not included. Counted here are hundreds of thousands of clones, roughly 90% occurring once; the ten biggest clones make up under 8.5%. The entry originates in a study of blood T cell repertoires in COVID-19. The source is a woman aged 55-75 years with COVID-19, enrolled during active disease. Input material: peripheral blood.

The CDR3 coding sequence is TGTGCCAGCAGCATGGGACAGGGTCACACTGAAGCTTTCTTT. Its protein product is CASSMGQGHTEAFF. The chain recombines TRBV7-9 with TRBJ1-1, with 9 bases aligning to TRBD1. The germline gives CDR1 SEHNR, CDR2 FQNEAQ (reference sequence). The CDR3 totals 14 residues. The V and J ends lost 5 bases and 3 bases, in that order; junction bases with no gene match: 4.